The entry that follows covers one TCR beta chain sequence. Antigen specificity is unknown. The source of the sample is a study of T-cell memory formation after mild COVID-19. As for the study in general: The study found TCR clusters largely donor specific. Study-wide results and limits: Researchers found some responding clones in pre-infection memory, a sign that cross-reactive memory joined. Clones that got smaller from day 15 to 85 had even CD4/CD8, while clones growing later tipped toward CD4+.

Constant-segment primers were used for 5'RACE, and the resulting TCR alpha and TCR beta cDNA libraries carried sample barcodes and UMIs. One entry per CDR3 protein, called by TCRdb with MiXCR from the 5' RACE reads. The sample has about 440,000 distinct CDR3 sequences, 20% seen once. The V gene end was trimmed by 6 bases and the J gene end by 3 bases; junction bases not matched to a gene: 21. The length of the CDR3 is 20 residues. CDR1 MGHDK and CDR2 SYGVNS come from the germline V gene. The chain employs TRBV25-1 and TRBJ2-2; 8 bases match TRBD2. Sequenced input: PBMCs or a T cell subset sorted from them (not recorded which). The source is an adult woman who had mild COVID-19 (a few samples of this study predate the infection). Cell type and time point are not known. CDR3 in amino acids: CASSPIPGSQSGSYTGELFF. The CDR3 DNA sequence: TGTGCCAGCAGCCCCATCCCGGGGTCCCAAAGCGGGAGTTACACCGGGGAGCTGTTTTTT.